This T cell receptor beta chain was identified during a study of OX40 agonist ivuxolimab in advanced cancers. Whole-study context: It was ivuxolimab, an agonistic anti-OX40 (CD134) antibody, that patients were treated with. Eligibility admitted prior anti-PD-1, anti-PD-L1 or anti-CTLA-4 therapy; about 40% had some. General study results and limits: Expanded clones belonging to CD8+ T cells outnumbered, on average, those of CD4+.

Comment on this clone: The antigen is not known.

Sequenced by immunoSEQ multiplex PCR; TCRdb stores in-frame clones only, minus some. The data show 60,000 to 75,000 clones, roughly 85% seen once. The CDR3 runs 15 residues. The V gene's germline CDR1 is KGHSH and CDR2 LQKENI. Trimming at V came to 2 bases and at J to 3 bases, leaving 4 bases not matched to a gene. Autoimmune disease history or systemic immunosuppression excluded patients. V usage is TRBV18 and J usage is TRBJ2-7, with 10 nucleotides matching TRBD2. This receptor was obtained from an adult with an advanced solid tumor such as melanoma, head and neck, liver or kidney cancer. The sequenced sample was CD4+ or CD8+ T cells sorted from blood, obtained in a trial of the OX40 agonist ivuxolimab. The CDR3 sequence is CASSPTSGTDYEQYF. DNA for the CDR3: TGTGCCAGCTCACCAACTAGCGGGACTGACTACGAGCAGTACTTC. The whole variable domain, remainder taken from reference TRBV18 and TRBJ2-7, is NAGVMQNPRHLVRRRGQEARLRCSPMKGHSHVYWYRQLPEEGLKFMVYLQKENIIDESGMPKERFSAEFPKEGPSILRIQQVVRGDSAAYFCASSPTSGTDYEQYFGPGTRLTVT.